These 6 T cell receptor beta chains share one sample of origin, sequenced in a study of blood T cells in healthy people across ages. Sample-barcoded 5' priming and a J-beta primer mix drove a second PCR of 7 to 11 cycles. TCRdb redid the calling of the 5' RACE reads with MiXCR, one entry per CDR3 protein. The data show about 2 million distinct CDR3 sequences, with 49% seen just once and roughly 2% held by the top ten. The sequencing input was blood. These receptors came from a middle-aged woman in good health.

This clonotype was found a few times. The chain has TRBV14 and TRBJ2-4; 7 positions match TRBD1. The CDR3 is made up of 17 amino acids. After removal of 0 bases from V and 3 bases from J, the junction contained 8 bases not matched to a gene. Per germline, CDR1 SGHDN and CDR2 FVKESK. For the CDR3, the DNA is TGTGCCAGCAGCCAAGAGGACAGGTTTCGTGGCAAAAACATTCAGTACTTC. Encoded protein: CASSQEDRFRGKNIQYF.

In DNA form, the CDR3 reads TGTGCCAGCTCAGATAATGGGGCCCTCCCCAATGAGCAGTTCTTC. This encodes CASSDNGALPNEQFF. The rearrangement joins TRBV6-2 or TRBV6-3 to TRBJ2-1, with D possibly matching TRBD1 (5 bases). The V and J ends lost 8 bases and 6 bases respectively, with 20 bases between them. This CDR3 region has 15 residues. Germline CDR1 and CDR2: MNHEY and SVGEGT.

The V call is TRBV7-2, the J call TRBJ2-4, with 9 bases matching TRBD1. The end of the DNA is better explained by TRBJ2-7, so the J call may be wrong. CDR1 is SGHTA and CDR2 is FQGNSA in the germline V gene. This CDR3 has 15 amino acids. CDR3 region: CASSQGTGNWYEQYF. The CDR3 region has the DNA TGTGCCAGCAGCCAAGGGACAGGGAATTGGTACGAGCAGTACTTC.

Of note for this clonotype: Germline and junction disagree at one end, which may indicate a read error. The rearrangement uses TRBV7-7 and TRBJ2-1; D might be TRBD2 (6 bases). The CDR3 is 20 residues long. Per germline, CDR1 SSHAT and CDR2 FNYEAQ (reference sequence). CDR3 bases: TGTGCTAGCAGCTTACACGGACTATCTGAAGGAGGAAGCTCCTACAATGAGCAGTTCTTC. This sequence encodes CASSLHGLSEGGSSYNEQFF.

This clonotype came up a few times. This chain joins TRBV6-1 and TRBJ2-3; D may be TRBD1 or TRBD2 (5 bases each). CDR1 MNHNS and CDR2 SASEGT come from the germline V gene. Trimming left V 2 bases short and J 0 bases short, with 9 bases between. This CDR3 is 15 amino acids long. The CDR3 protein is CASSEMGVSTDTQYF. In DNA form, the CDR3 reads TGTGCCAGCAGTGAAATGGGGGTTAGCACAGATACGCAGTATTTT.

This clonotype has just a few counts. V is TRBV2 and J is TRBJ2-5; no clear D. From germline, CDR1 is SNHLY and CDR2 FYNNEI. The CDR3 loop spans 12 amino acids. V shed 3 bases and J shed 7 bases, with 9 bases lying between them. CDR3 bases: TGTGCCAGCAGTGACCTTCGAAGGACCCAGTACTTC. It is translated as CASSDLRRTQYF.